The clone carrying this T cell receptor (beta chain) was observed a single time. What it recognizes is unknown. The data are from a study of OX40 agonist ivuxolimab in advanced cancers. As for the study in general: Eligibility rules accepted prior anti-PD-1, anti-PD-L1 or anti-CTLA-4 therapy, and 35% to 40% had some.

Only in-frame clones appear in the TCRdb table, and some are missing; sequencing was by immunoSEQ multiplex PCR. This sample has 65,000 to 95,000 clones, with around nine tenths found just once. Study-wide points: There were, on average, more expanded clones in CD8+ T cells than in CD4+. At 0.1 to 3.0 mg/kg, CD4+ and CD8+ blood T cells expanded clonally by week 6. Among patients with partial responses at 0.1-3.0 mg/kg, clonal expansion was among the lowest.

This clonotype was sampled from an adult with an advanced solid tumor such as melanoma, head and neck, liver or kidney cancer. The sample consisted of CD4+ or CD8+ T cells sorted from blood, taken in a trial of the OX40 agonist ivuxolimab.

The CDR3 region has the DNA TGTGCCAGCACCACAAGCAGGGACAGTAGCACAGATACGCAGTATTTT. It encodes CASTTSRDSSTDTQYF. The rearrangement links TRBV7-2 to TRBJ2-3; 7 bases fit TRBD1. The CDR3 totals 16 residues. V was clipped by 7 bases and J by 0 bases; unmatched bases: 10. Looked up from germline, CDR1 is SGHTA and CDR2 is FQGNSA.